This T cell receptor (beta chain) comes out of a study of blood T cell repertoires in COVID-19. Study-level information: The cDNA or gDNA used as material had been derived from T cells, B-cell-depleted T cells, or PBMCs.

Profiling relied on immunoSEQ multiplex PCR, and the TCRdb table lists in-frame clones only, not all of them. The sample has about 280,000 clones, 70% to 90% seen once. Trimming cost V 5 bases and J 2 bases; bases outside gene matches: 4. Germline loops: CDR1 KGHSH, CDR2 LQKENI. The CDR3 extends over 14 amino acids. The chain recombines TRBV18 with TRBJ2-5, with 8 bases matching TRBD2. The sequence came from a woman between 55 and 75 years old in a cohort exposed to, infected with or recovered from COVID-19 (not recorded which). Sample: PBMCs or T cells enriched from blood (not recorded which). CDR3 sequence (DNA): TGTGCCAGCTCAGGCGGGAGGAGGCAAGAGACCCAGTACTTC. Its protein product is CASSGGRRQETQYF.